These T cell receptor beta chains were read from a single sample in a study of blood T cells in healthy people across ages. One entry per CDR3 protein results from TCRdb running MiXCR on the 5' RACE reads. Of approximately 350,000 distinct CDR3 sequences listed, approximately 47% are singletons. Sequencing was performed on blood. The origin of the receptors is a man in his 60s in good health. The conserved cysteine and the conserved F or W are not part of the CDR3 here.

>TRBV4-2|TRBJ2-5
ASSQVAGSGLSQY
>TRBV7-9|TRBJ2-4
ANRRNIQY
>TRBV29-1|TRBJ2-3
SAGQGAADTQY
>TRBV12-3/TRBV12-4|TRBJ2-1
ASGGGANSYNEQF
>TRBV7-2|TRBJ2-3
ASSLTLGLASTDTQY
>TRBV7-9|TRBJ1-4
ASSLWTGGRANEKLF
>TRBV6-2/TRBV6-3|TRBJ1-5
ASSLTGGSNQPQH
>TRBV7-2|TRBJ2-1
ASSAPSWEQF
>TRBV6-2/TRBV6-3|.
ASSYVPTSGRRGETQY
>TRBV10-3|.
AISESELVLYNEQY
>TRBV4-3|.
ASSPGQGNIQY
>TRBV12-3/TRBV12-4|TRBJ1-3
ASSVRTAGNTIY
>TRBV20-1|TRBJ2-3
SARSPAGDTQY
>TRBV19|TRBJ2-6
ASSFQGQTSSGANVLT
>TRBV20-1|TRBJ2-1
SATRTGSYNEQF
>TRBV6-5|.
ASSYGGQGNYEQY
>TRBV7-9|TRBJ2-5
ASSLGGGVQETQY
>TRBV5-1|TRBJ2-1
ASSSPDRGQTDNEQF
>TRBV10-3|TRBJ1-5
AISGQPSNQPQH
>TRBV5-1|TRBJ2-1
ASSLGNFGQF
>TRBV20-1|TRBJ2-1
SAVPTSAAIYNEQF
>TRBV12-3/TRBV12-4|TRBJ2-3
ASSGGLAGAQDTQY
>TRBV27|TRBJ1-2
ASSTRTGSPGYT
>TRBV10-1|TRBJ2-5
ASSPGRETQY
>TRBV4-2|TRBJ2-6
ASSQVGTGANVLT
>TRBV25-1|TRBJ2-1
ASRGLAGYNEQF
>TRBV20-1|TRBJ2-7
SAKGQSDYEQY
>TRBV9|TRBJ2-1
ASSVVEGTFNEQF
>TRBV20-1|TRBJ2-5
SARDPGEEGNEQY
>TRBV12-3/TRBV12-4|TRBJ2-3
ASSQYLRATQY
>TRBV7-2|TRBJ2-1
ASSLFPQAAAHNEQF
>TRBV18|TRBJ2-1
AIREFSYNEQF
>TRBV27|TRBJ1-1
ASSLSGTGDTEAF
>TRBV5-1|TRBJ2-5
ASSSVSGAQETQY
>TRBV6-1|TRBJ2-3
ASSDRDRPTDTQY
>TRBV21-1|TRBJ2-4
ASSLTGTIKKAKNIQY
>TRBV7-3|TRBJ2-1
ASSLPGLRREQF
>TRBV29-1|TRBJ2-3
SVLGSSTDTQY
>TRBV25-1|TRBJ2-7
ASSEGGGVPYEQY
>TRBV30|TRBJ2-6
AWMREPGANVLT
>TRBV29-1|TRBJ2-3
SVEETRNTQY
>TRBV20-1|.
SARATSGWYNEQY
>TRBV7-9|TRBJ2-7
ASSLGISWREQY